A selection of T cell receptor beta chains follows, all from one sample in a study of blood T cell repertoires in COVID-19. Assay: immunoSEQ multiplex PCR; the TCRdb copy retains only in-frame clones and omits some. The sample records about 59,000 clones, approximately 79% being singletons. Sequencing input: peripheral blood. The receptor source for this set is a human donor in a cohort sampled during active COVID-19. Both conserved end residues are part of each CDR3. The order of the fields is J gene, V gene, clone size, D gene, CDR3 DNA, CDR3 protein. D genes are given only for firm matches. Where a row states a size, it is once, few, many or the class of an expanded clone; other rows omit it.

TRBJ2-1	TRBV11-1	NA	TRBD2	TGTGCCAGCAGCTTAACGGGAGGGTCCTACAATGAGCAGTTCTTC	CASSLTGGSYNEQFF
TRBJ2-5	TRBV2	NA	TRBD1	TGTGCCAGCAGTCAGGACAGGTCGCCGCAAGAGACCCAGTACTTC	CASSQDRSPQETQYF
TRBJ2-1	TRBV7-3	NA	TRBD1	TGTGCCAGCAGCTTTGGGGCGGACAGGGGAAATGAGCAGTTCTTC	CASSFGADRGNEQFF
TRBJ2-1	TRBV7-9	NA	NA	TGTGCCAGCAGGTCCCCGGGAGACAATGAGCAGTTCTTC	CASRSPGDNEQFF
TRBJ1-1	TRBV29-1	NA	NA	TGCAGCGCCTGGATCAGGGCTGAAGCTTTCTTT	CSAWIRAEAFF
TRBJ2-7	TRBV6-5	NA	NA	TGTGCCAGCACTAACTACGAGCAGTACTTC	CASTNYEQYF
TRBJ2-4	TRBV3-1/TRBV3-2	NA	TRBD1	TGTGCCAGCAGCCAAGGGGTGGGAAGACAGGGAAAGACAAAAAACATTCAGTACTTC	CASSQGVGRQGKTKNIQYF
TRBJ2-7	TRBV15	NA	TRBD2	TGTGCCACCAGAGAAGCGGGGTCCTCCTACGAGCAGTACTTC	CATREAGSSYEQYF
TRBJ2-2	TRBV24-1	NA	NA	TGTGCCACCAGACAGGGGGGGACCGGGGAGCTGTTTTTT	CATRQGGTGELFF
TRBJ2-7	TRBV7-9	once	TRBD1	TGTGCCAGCAGCCCCCCTCCGGACAGGAAATCACCCGCCACGTACGAGCAGTACTTC	CASSPPPDRKSPATYEQYF
TRBJ2-1	TRBV6-6	NA	TRBD2	TGTGCCAGCAGAGGACTAGCGGGAGGTTCCGGCAATGAGCAGTTCTTC	CASRGLAGGSGNEQFF
TRBJ1-1	TRBV28	NA	NA	TGTGCCAGCAGTGTCGGTGGCACTGAAGCTTTCTTT	CASSVGGTEAFF
TRBJ1-2	TRBV7-9	NA	TRBD1	TGTGCCAGCAGCTTATCGGACAGGGGGCCGGATGGCTACACCTTC	CASSLSDRGPDGYTF
TRBJ2-5	TRBV7-2	NA	TRBD2	TGTGCCAGCAGCTTAGGGGCGCTGGGGGGGGAGACCCAGTACTTC	CASSLGALGGETQYF
TRBJ2-5	TRBV30	NA	NA	TGTGCCTTCCTCCGGGACACACAAGAGACCCAGTACTTC	CAFLRDTQETQYF
TRBJ1-3	TRBV28	few	NA	TGTGCCAGCAGAGCCGCAGGGGTTCGAAACACCATATATTTT	CASRAAGVRNTIYF
TRBJ1-2	TRBV18	NA	NA	TGTGCCAGCTCACCCGCGGAGGGTTACGATTATGGCTACACCTTC	CASSPAEGYDYGYTF
TRBJ2-2	TRBV10-1	NA	NA	TGCGCCAGCAGTGATGAGGGGAACACCGGGGAGCTGTTTTTT	CASSDEGNTGELFF
TRBJ2-1	TRBV28	NA	TRBD2	TGTGCCAGCAGTTTCTTCAGGGGGGGACTAGCGGGAGGACTACCCACTTCGGAAAATGAGCAGTTCTTC	CASSFFRGGLAGGLPTSENEQFF
TRBJ2-3	TRBV6-4	few	NA	TGTGCCAGCAGTGAAGGCGGGACAGATACGCAGTATTTT	CASSEGGTDTQYF
TRBJ2-7	TRBV2	NA	TRBD2	TGTGCCAGCAAGAAGCGGGAGGACTCCTACGAGCAGTACTTC	CASKKREDSYEQYF
TRBJ2-2	TRBV6-4	few	NA	TGTGCCAGCAGTGACCGTCCGAACACCGGGGAGCTGTTTTTT	CASSDRPNTGELFF
TRBJ2-5	TRBV30	NA	TRBD1	TGTGCCTGGAGTGTAGCCAGGGGGCACGAGACCCAGTACTTC	CAWSVARGHETQYF
TRBJ2-1	TRBV9	NA	TRBD2	TGTGCCAGCAGCGGGGGACTAGCGGGAGGGCCCCACAATGAGCAGTTCTTC	CASSGGLAGGPHNEQFF
TRBJ2-7	TRBV4-1	NA	NA	TGCGCCAGCAGCCACGAGCACAGGAGCTCCTACGAGCAGTACTTC	CASSHEHRSSYEQYF
TRBJ2-6	TRBV4-3	NA	NA	TGCGCCAGCAGCCACCTCCCAGGCTCTGGGGCCAACGTCCTGACTTTC	CASSHLPGSGANVLTF
TRBJ2-7	TRBV30	NA	TRBD2	TGTGCCTGGAGGGGGGGACTAGCGGCCTTAAAGCAGTACTTC	CAWRGGLAALKQYF
TRBJ2-3	TRBV27	NA	NA	TGTGCCAGCACCTGGCGCCATTCTGTCAGGGATAGGAGCACAGATACGCAGTATTTT	CASTWRHSVRDRSTDTQYF
TRBJ2-7	TRBV27	NA	TRBD1	TGTGCCAGCAGTACTCCGGGACAGGGGTATCACGAGCAGTACTTC	CASSTPGQGYHEQYF
TRBJ1-2	TRBV4-2	NA	TRBD1	TGTGCCAGCAGCCAATTGGGACAGGCGGCTGGCTACACCTTC	CASSQLGQAAGYTF
TRBJ2-7	TRBV7-9	NA	TRBD2	TGTGCCAGCAGCTTAGATCTCGGACTAGCATCCTACGAGCAGTACTTC	CASSLDLGLASYEQYF
TRBJ2-7	TRBV18	NA	NA	TGTGCCAGCTCACCGACAGACTACGAGCAGTACTTC	CASSPTDYEQYF
TRBJ2-7	TRBV4-1	NA	NA	TGCGCCAGCAGCCGCTGGACTTTCTCCTACGAGCAGTACTTC	CASSRWTFSYEQYF
TRBJ2-7	TRBV5-1	NA	TRBD1	TGCGCCAGCAGTTTCTCGGACAGGGGGCCTTTGTACTTC	CASSFSDRGPLYF
TRBJ1-2	TRBV28	NA	TRBD1	TGTGCCAGCAGTTTACCCACAGGGGGTATATCTAACTATGGCTACACCTTC	CASSLPTGGISNYGYTF